By sample share, the clone carrying this T cell receptor (beta chain) is medium-sized. cDNA was made from about 500 ng RNA using alpha and beta constant primers. Alpha and beta chain libraries were made separately by chain-specific third strand synthesis with multiplexing indices. From the 5' RACE reads, TCRdb called clonotypes with MiXCR, one entry per CDR3 protein. The data show about 9,700 distinct CDR3 sequences, 6.5% to 10% seen once. The repertoire came from unfractionated whole blood and reflected all unsorted peripheral T cells. The entry originates in a study of HIV-infected patients and healthy controls. The CDR3 is 17 amino acids. Germline CDR1 DFQATT, CDR2 SNEGSKA (reference sequence). Trimming left V 0 bases short and J 0 bases short, with 15 bases between.

The sequencing sample was made of blood. This TCR derives from an adult in good health. V is TRBV20-1 and J is TRBJ1-5, with no clear D. CDR3 in DNA: TGCAGTGCTAGAGATTCCGAGGGCAGACATAGCAATCAGCCCCAGCATTTT. Protein product: CSARDSEGRHSNQPQHF.